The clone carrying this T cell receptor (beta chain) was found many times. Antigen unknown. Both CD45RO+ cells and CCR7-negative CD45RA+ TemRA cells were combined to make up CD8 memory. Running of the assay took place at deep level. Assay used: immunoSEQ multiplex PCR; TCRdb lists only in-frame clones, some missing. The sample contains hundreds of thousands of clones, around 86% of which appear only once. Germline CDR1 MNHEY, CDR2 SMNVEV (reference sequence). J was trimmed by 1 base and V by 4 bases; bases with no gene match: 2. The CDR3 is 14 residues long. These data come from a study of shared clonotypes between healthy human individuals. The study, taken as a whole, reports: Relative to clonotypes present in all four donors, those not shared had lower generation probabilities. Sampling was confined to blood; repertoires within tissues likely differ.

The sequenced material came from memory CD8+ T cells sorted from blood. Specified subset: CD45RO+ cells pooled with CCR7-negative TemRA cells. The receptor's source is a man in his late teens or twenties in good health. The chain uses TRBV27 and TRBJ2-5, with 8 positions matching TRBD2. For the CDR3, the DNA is TGTGCCAGCAGTTCACTAGCGGTCCAAGAGACCCAGTACTTC. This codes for CASSSLAVQETQYF.